What follows are 17 T cell receptor beta chains derived from one specimen sequenced in a study of T cell responses to AZD1222 COVID-19 vaccine (dated by TCRdb to about 2021). The label giving this sample's time point can be read as: baseline before first vaccination. To prepare the library, the immunoSEQ multiplex PCR assay was applied. TCRdb obtained this table from immuneACCESS and retained in-frame rearrangements with V and J assigned. These tables miss some clones; where compared with another copy, unresolved V genes account for less than half of the shortfall, and the remainder is unexplained. The sample yields about 120,000 clones; roughly nine tenths were counted once. Together, the top ten hold 2.8% of the sample. Sample: peripheral blood, taken on day 0 of AZD1222 vaccination. Receptor source: an adult in good health.

The chain has TRBV5-1 and TRBJ1-1; D uncertain. CDR3 size: 14 residues. V shed 3 bases and J shed 6 bases, with 15 bases lying between them. Germline CDR1 is SGHRS and CDR2 is YFSETQ. CDR3: CASSSAPGPSEAFF. The CDR3 DNA reads as TGCGCCAGCAGCTCCGCCCCAGGCCCCTCTGAAGCTTTCTTT.

The chain carries TRBV7-8 and TRBJ2-1; tentative D call: TRBD2 (6 bases). V gave up 2 bases and J gave up 3 bases, with 29 bases separating them. This CDR3 spans 21 amino acids. The V gene's germline CDR1 is SGHVS and CDR2 FQNEAQ. The CDR3 region has the DNA TGTGCCAGCAGCTTACAAGGAGGGGCCATTTCTAGCGTACGGATCTACAATGAGCAGTTCTTC. This codes for CASSLQGGAISSVRIYNEQFF.

This clone was seen more than once but under ten times. The chain recombines TRBV5-8 with TRBJ1-2, with D maybe TRBD1 (5 bases). The CDR3 is 14 residues long. Germline CDR1 reads SGHTS; CDR2 reads YDEGEE. The V and J ends lost 5 bases and 5 bases respectively, with 16 bases between them. CDR3 sequence: CASRYLDSSYGYTF. The CDR3 DNA reads as TGTGCCAGCAGATATTTAGACAGCTCTTATGGCTACACCTTC.

This clone showed up just once. V and J are TRBV5-6 and TRBJ1-5, with D possibly being TRBD1 (6 bases). CDR1 and CDR2 from the germline V gene are SGHDT and YYEEEE. Trimming stripped 4 bases from V and 5 bases from J, with 16 bases between. The CDR3 consists of 15 residues. The CDR3 DNA reads as TGTGCCAGCAGCAATTACATCAGGGGAGATCAGCCCCAGCATTTT. Protein product: CASSNYIRGDQPQHF. Variable domain in full (rest from reference TRBV5-6 and TRBJ1-5): DAGVTQSPTHLIKTRGQQVTLRCSPKSGHDTVSWYQQALGQGPQFIFQYYEEEERQRGNFPDRFSGHQFPNYSSELNVNALLLGDSALYLCASSNYIRGDQPQHFGDGTRLSIL.

The chain uses TRBV2 and TRBJ1-5, with TRBD1 matching 10 bases. The V gene's germline CDR1 is SNHLY and CDR2 FYNNEI. V lost 6 bases, J lost 7 bases, and 6 bases stayed unmatched. The CDR3 contains 14 residues. DNA of the CDR3: TGTGCCAGCAGCGGAGGACAGGGGGTCCAGCCCCAGCATTTT. Residues: CASSGGQGVQPQHF.

V is TRBV2 and J is TRBJ1-3; a weak D match, TRBD1 (6 bases). Germline V gene data show CDR1 as SNHLY and CDR2 as FYNNEI. This CDR3 region has 15 residues. Trimming took off 3 bases at V and 4 bases at J, with 13 bases between the two ends. CDR3 sequence (DNA): TGTGCCAGCAGTGATCGGGGGGCGCCGGGAAACACCATATATTTT. It is translated as CASSDRGAPGNTIYF.

The chain joins TRBV2 to TRBJ2-7; 13 bases fit TRBD2. This CDR3 comprises 18 residues. Per germline, CDR1 SNHLY and CDR2 FYNNEI. Trimming removed 5 bases from V and 2 bases from J; junction bases left unmatched: 12. The CDR3 DNA is TGTGCCAGCAGTTTCCCAGGACTAGCGGGAGCTCTAACCTACGAGCAGTACTTC. It translates to CASSFPGLAGALTYEQYF.

This chain joins TRBV6-5 and TRBJ2-2, with D hard to call. V gave up 7 bases and J gave up 6 bases, with 9 bases separating them. Looked up from germline, CDR1 is MNHEY and CDR2 is SVGAGI. The CDR3 has 12 amino acids. CDR3 nucleotides: TGTGCCAGCACCCCTTCCCCCGGGGAGCTGTTTTTT. Translated: CASTPSPGELFF.

V and J are TRBV2 and TRBJ2-7; 10 nucleotides match TRBD2. Trimming removed 11 bases from V and 6 bases from J; junction bases left unmatched: 10. The CDR3 covers 13 residues. Per the germline V gene, CDR1 is SNHLY and CDR2 is FYNNEI. The DNA for the CDR3 is TGTGCCGGGTCCCTAGCGGGAGTGGCCGAGCAGTACTTC. Translating it yields CAGSLAGVAEQYF.

This chain connects TRBV9 to TRBJ2-1; TRBD1 agrees at 7 bases. The ends lost 2 bases at V and 2 bases at J; junction bases unmatched: 7. This CDR3 region has 16 residues. The germline V gene encodes CDR1 SGDLS and CDR2 YYNGEE. The CDR3: CASSVGRDSAYNEQFF. The CDR3 nucleotides read TGTGCCAGCAGCGTGGGCCGGGACAGCGCCTACAATGAGCAGTTCTTC.

The J gene is TRBJ1-5, the V gene TRBV19, with unresolved D. Germline CDR1 reads LNHDA; CDR2 reads SQIVND (reference sequence). Trimming took off 1 base at V and 4 bases at J, with 5 bases between the two ends. This CDR3 has 13 residues. The CDR3 is CASSIVGNQPQHF. CDR3 bases: TGTGCCAGTAGTATAGTAGGTAATCAGCCCCAGCATTTT.

This chain uses TRBV19 with TRBJ1-2; D gene uncertain. Germline V CDR1 and CDR2: LNHDA, SQIVND (reference sequence). The CDR3 contains 15 residues. Deletions cut 0 bases from V and 0 bases from J, with 8 bases between. CDR3 region: CASSIEGHTNYGYTF. CDR3 nucleotides: TGTGCCAGTAGTATAGAAGGCCACACTAACTATGGCTACACCTTC.

Concerning this clone itself: This CDR3 is also generated by other DNA sequences in the sample. V is TRBV5-1 and J is TRBJ2-3; perhaps TRBD1 as D (6 bases). The CDR3 consists of 15 residues. V was shortened by 1 base and J by 1 base, with 10 bases between the two germline ends. CDR1 and CDR2 (germline): SGHRS, YFSETQ. The CDR3, as DNA: TGCGCCAGCAGCTTGAGGGGGATGGGCACAGATACGCAGTATTTT. Amino acids: CASSLRGMGTDTQYF.

The chain employs TRBV18 and TRBJ1-1; no definite D call. CDR3 length equals 15 residues. The V gene lost 4 bases and the J gene lost 1 base, with 13 bases spanning the gap. Germline V CDR1 and CDR2: KGHSH, LQKENI. DNA for the CDR3: TGTGCCAGCTCACTCCTCCCACCAGGGAACACTGAAGCTTTCTTT. It codes for CASSLLPPGNTEAFF.

The gene calls are TRBV15 and TRBJ2-7; 10 nucleotides line up with TRBD1. In germline, CDR1 is LNHNV, CDR2 YYDKDF (reference sequence). V was clipped by 5 bases and J by 0 bases; unmatched bases: 4. The CDR3 runs 15 residues. CDR3 sequence: CATSSDRGSSYEQYF. The DNA of the CDR3 is TGTGCCACCAGCTCGGACAGGGGGAGCTCCTACGAGCAGTACTTC.

V and J are TRBV2 and TRBJ1-2, with D maybe TRBD1 (5 bases). CDR3 length equals 13 residues. V lost 6 bases, J lost 8 bases, and 16 bases lay in between. Germline V gene sequence: CDR1 SNHLY, CDR2 FYNNEI. CDR3 loop: CASSVTVGSGYTF. In DNA, the CDR3 is TGTGCCAGCAGCGTGACAGTAGGGTCAGGCTACACCTTC.

The CDR3 DNA is TGTGCCAGCACTTATAGTTATAACTATGGCTACACCTTC. Its protein product is CASTYSYNYGYTF. The J gene is TRBJ1-2, the V gene TRBV6-5; D remains unclear. Germline V lookup: CDR1 MNHEY, CDR2 SVGAGI. The CDR3 has 13 amino acids. V gave up 7 bases and J gave up 1 base, with 10 bases separating them.